A single sample is the source of the 9 T cell receptor beta chains below, sequenced in a study of blood T cell repertoires in COVID-19. Clones were read by immunoSEQ multiplex PCR, and TCRdb kept only the in-frame ones, dropping some. There are 95,000 to 150,000 clones in the sample; around 80% occur only once, and 3.5% to 4.5% lies in the top ten. The source material was peripheral blood. These receptors all come from a woman aged 80 or older with acute or convalescent COVID-19.

This clone has just one count. The chain combines TRBV5-1 with TRBJ1-5; no reliable D call. V lost 0 bases and J 2 bases, leaving 9 bases between the germline ends. Germline values: CDR1 SGHRS, CDR2 YFSETQ. This CDR3 has 15 amino acids. CDR3 in amino acids: CASSLEGAGNQPQHF. In nucleotides, the CDR3 is TGCGCCAGCAGCTTGGAAGGAGCAGGCAATCAGCCCCAGCATTTT. Together with reference TRBV5-1 and TRBJ1-5, the CDR3 gives the full variable domain: KAGVTQTPRYLIKTRGQQVTLSCSPISGHRSVSWYQQTPGQGLQFLFEYFSETQRNKGNFPGRFSGRQFSNSRSEMNVSTLELGDSALYLCASSLEGAGNQPQHFGDGTRLSIL.

The chain joins TRBV5-1 to TRBJ1-4, with 7 bases matching TRBD1. Germline V CDR1 and CDR2: SGHRS, YFSETQ. The length of the CDR3 is 15 residues. Trimming removed 4 bases from V and 0 bases from J; junction bases left unmatched: 3. The CDR3: CASSPTGTTNEKLFF. The CDR3 nucleotides read TGCGCCAGCAGCCCGACAGGGACAACTAATGAAAAACTGTTTTTT. The whole variable domain, filled in from reference TRBV5-1 and TRBJ1-4, reads KAGVTQTPRYLIKTRGQQVTLSCSPISGHRSVSWYQQTPGQGLQFLFEYFSETQRNKGNFPGRFSGRQFSNSRSEMNVSTLELGDSALYLCASSPTGTTNEKLFFGSGTQLSVL.

The chain recombines TRBV5-4 with TRBJ2-1; 7 nucleotides line up with TRBD1. This CDR3 has 15 residues. V lost 0 bases and J lost 0; bases outside the gene matches: 0. CDR1 and CDR2 (germline): SGHNT, YYREEE (reference sequence). CDR3: CASSLGQGSYNEQFF. The CDR3 coding sequence is TGTGCCAGCAGCTTGGGACAGGGCTCCTACAATGAGCAGTTCTTC.

The gene calls are TRBV11-3 and TRBJ2-1; TRBD2 is a possible D gene (6 bases). V was clipped by 2 bases and J by 9 bases, with 11 bases between them. This CDR3 region has 13 residues. Per germline, CDR1 SGHNT and CDR2 YENEEA. In nucleotides, the CDR3 is TGTGCCAGCAGCTTATTATACGGGGGTGAGCAGTTCTTC. Encoded protein: CASSLLYGGEQFF.

A single count supports this clone. V is TRBV19 and J is TRBJ2-1, with 12 bases that match TRBD2. Per the germline V gene, CDR1 is LNHDA and CDR2 is SQIVND (reference sequence). This CDR3 comprises 15 residues. V gave up 5 bases and J gave up 8 bases; unmatched junction bases: 7. CDR3 in amino acids: CASSSGLAGSDEQFF. The CDR3 DNA sequence: TGTGCCAGTAGTTCCGGACTAGCGGGAAGCGATGAGCAGTTCTTC. Looking up the rest from reference TRBV19 and TRBJ2-1 gives the full variable domain: DGGITQSPKYLFRKEGQNVTLSCEQNLNHDAMYWYRQDPGQGLRLIYYSQIVNDFQKGDIAEGYSVSREKKESFPLTVTSAQKNPTAFYLCASSSGLAGSDEQFFGPGTRLTVL.

The V gene is TRBV20-1, the J gene TRBJ2-7, with D possibly TRBD2 on 5 matching bases. This CDR3 has 11 residues. Germline-derived CDR1 and CDR2 are DFQATT and SNEGSKA (reference sequence). The V and J ends lost 6 bases and 4 bases respectively, with 10 bases between them. For the CDR3, the DNA is TGCAGTGCCCTCTCGGGGTACGAGCAGTACTTC. Protein product: CSALSGYEQYF.

This sequence joins TRBV29-1 and TRBJ1-1; 7 bases are shared with TRBD1. This CDR3 contains 15 residues. Losses at the gene ends were 6 bases for V and 1 base for J; bases not matched to a gene: 11. Germline V gene data show CDR1 as SQVTM and CDR2 as ANQGSEA. The CDR3 nucleotides are TGCAGCGTCCCCGGGGGGGGACAGAGGAACACTGAAGCTTTCTTT. Protein: CSVPGGGQRNTEAFF.

The V call is TRBV7-9, the J call TRBJ1-1; D may be TRBD1 (5 bases). Trimming took off 10 bases at V and 5 bases at J, with 17 bases between the two ends. Germline CDR1 SEHNR, CDR2 FQNEAQ (reference sequence). The CDR3 has 13 residues. The CDR3 sequence: CATAASGGTEAFF. The DNA for the CDR3 is TGTGCCACCGCAGCATCGGGGGGTACTGAAGCTTTCTTT.

The V gene is TRBV7-8, the J gene TRBJ2-3, with TRBD2 identical over 9 bases. The germline V gene has CDR1 SGHVS and CDR2 FQNEAQ. V was pared by 5 bases and J by 10 bases, with 4 bases of the junction left unmatched. This CDR3 spans 12 amino acids. CDR3 nucleotides: TGTGCCAGCAGCCCTGCGGGGGGGTCGCAGTATTTT. Amino acid sequence: CASSPAGGSQYF.